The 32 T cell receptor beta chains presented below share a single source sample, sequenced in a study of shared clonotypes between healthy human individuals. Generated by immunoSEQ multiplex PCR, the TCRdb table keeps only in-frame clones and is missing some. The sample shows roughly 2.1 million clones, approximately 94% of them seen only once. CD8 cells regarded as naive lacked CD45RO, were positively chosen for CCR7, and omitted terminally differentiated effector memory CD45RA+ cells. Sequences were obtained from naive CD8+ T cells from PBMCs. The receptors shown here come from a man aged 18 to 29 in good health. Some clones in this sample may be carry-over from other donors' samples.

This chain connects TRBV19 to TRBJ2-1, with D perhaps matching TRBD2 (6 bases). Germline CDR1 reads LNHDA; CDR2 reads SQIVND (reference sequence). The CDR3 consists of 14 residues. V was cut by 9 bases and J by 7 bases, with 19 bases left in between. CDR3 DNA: TGTGCCAGCTCGGCGGGACCTTGGGTTAATGAGCAGTTCTTC. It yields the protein CASSAGPWVNEQFF.

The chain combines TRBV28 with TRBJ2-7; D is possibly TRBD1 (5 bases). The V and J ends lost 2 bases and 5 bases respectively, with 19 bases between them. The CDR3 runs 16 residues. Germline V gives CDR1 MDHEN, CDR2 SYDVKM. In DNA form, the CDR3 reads TGTGCCAGCAGTTTACTTCGCCCGCAGGGTAGCAACGAGCAGTACTTC. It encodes CASSLLRPQGSNEQYF.

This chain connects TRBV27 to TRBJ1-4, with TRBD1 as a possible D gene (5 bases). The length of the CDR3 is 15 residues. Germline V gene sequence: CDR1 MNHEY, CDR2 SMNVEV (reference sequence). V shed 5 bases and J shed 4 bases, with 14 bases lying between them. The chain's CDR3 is CASSLRGRGNEKLFF. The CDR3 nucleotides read TGTGCCAGCAGTCTACGAGGGAGGGGTAATGAAAAACTGTTTTTT. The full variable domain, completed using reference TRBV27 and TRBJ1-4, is EAQVTQNPRYLITVTGKKLTVTCSQNMNHEYMSWYRQDPGLGLRQIYYSMNVEVTDKGDVPEGYKVSRKEKRNFPLILESPSPNQTSLYFCASSLRGRGNEKLFFGSGTQLSVL.

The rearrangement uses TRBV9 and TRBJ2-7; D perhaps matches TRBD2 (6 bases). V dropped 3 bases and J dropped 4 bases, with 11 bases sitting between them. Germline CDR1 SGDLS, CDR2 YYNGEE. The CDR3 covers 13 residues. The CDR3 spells CASSAGLRYEQYF. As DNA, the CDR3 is TGTGCCAGCAGCGCGGGACTCCGGTACGAGCAGTACTTC.

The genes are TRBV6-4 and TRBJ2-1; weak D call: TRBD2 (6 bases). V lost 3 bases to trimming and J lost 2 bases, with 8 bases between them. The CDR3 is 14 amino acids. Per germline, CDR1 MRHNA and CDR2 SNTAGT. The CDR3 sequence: CASSDASAYNEQFF. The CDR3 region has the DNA TGTGCCAGCAGTGATGCTAGCGCCTACAATGAGCAGTTCTTC.

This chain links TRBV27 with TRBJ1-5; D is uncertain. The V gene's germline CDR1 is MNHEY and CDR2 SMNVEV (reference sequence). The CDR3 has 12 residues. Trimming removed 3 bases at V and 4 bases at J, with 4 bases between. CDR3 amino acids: CASSFWNQPQHF. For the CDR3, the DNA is TGTGCCAGCAGTTTTTGGAATCAGCCCCAGCATTTT.

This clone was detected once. The CDR3 region has the DNA TGTGCCAGCAGCTTAGTCTCACAGGGGGCATTCACAGATACGCAGTATTTT. It codes for CASSLVSQGAFTDTQYF. The chain links TRBV7-2 to TRBJ2-3; 9 bases are a match to TRBD1. The CDR3 covers 17 residues. The germline CDR1 and CDR2 sequences are SGHTA and FQGNSA. J gave up 2 bases and V 1 base, and 7 bases lay outside the gene matches.

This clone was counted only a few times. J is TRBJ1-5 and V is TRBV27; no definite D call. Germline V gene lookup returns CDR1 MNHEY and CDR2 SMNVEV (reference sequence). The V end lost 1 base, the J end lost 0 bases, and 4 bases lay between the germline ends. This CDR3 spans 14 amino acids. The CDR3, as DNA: TGTGCCAGCAGTTTATTCCCTAGCAATCAGCCCCAGCATTTT. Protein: CASSLFPSNQPQHF.

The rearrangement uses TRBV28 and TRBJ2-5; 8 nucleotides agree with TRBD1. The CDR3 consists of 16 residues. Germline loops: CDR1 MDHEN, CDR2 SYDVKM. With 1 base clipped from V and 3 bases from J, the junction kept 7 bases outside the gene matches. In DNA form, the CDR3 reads TGTGCCAGCAGTTTATCCACGGGACAGGCGGAAGAGACCCAGTACTTC. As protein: CASSLSTGQAEETQYF.

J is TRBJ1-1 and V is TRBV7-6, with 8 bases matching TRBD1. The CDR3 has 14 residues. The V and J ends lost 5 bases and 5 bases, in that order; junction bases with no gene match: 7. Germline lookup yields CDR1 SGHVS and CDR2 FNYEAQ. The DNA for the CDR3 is TGTGCCAGCAGCCCACGGACAGGGCGAACTGAAGCTTTCTTT. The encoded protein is CASSPRTGRTEAFF.

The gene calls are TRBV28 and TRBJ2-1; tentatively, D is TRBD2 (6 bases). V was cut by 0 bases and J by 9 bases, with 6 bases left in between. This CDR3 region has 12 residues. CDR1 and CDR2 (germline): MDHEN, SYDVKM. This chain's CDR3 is CASSLWGGEQFF. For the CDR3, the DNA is TGTGCCAGCAGTTTATGGGGGGGTGAGCAGTTCTTC.

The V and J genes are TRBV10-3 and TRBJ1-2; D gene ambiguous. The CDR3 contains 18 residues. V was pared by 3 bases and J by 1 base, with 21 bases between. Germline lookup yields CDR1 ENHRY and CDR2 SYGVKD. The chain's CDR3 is CAISESAGSLGINYGYTF. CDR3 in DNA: TGTGCCATCAGTGAATCTGCTGGGAGTCTCGGGATTAACTATGGCTACACCTTC.

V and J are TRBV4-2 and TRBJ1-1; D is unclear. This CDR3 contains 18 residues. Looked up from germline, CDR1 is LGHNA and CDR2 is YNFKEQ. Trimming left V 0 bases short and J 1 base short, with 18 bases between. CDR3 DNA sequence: TGTGCCAGCAGCCAAGACAGCAATACCCACCGGGGGAACACTGAAGCTTTCTTT. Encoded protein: CASSQDSNTHRGNTEAFF.

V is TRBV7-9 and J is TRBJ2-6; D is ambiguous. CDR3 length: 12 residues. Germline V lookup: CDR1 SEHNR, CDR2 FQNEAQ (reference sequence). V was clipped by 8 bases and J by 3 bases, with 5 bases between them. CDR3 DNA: TGTGCCAGCCGACGTGGGGCCAACGTCCTGACTTTC. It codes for CASRRGANVLTF. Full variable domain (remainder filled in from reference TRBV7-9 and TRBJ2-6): DTGVSQNPRHKITKRGQNVTFRCDPISEHNRLYWYRQTLGQGPEFLTYFQNEAQLEKSRLLSDRFSAERPKGSFSTLEIQRTEQGDSAMYLCASRRGANVLTFGAGSRLTVL.

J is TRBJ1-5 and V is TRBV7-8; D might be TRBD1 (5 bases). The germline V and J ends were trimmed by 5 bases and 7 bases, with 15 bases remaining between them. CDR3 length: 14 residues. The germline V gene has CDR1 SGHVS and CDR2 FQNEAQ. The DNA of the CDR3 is TGTGCCAGCAGCGAAGACTCGGGGGGGCAGCCCCAGCATTTT. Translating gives CASSEDSGGQPQHF.

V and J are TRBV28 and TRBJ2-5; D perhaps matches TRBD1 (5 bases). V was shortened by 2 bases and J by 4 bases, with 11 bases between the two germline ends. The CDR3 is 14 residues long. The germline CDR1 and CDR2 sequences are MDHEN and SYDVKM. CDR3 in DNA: TGTGCCAGCAGTTTACACAGGTCTCCAGAGACCCAGTACTTC. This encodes CASSLHRSPETQYF.

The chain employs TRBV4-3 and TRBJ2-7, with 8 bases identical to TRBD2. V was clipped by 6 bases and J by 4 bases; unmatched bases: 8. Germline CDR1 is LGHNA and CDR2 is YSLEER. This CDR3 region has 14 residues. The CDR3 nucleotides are TGCGCCAGCAGTTCCCTAGCGGGCCCTTACGAGCAGTACTTC. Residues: CASSSLAGPYEQYF.

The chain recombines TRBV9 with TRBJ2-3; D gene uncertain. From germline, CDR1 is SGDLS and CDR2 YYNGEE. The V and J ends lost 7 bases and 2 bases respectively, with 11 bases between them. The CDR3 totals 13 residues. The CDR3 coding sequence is TGTGCCAGCGCAGCAGAATACACAGATACGCAGTATTTT. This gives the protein CASAAEYTDTQYF.

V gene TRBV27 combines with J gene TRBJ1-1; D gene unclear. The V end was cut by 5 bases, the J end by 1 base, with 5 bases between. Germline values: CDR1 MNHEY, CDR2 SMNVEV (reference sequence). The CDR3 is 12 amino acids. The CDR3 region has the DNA TGTGCCAGCAGTCAGCAGAACACTGAAGCTTTCTTT. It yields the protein CASSQQNTEAFF.

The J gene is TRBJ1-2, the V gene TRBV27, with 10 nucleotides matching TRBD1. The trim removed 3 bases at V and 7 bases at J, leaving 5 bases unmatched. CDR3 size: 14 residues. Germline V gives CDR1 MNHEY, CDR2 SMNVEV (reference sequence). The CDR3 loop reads CASSFRGTGAGYTF. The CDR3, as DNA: TGTGCCAGCAGTTTTAGGGGGACAGGGGCTGGCTACACCTTC.

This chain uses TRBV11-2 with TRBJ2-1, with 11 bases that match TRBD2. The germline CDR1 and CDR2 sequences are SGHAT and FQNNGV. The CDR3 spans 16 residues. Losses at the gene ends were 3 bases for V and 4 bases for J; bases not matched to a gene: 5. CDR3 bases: TGTGCCAGCAGCTTCGGGACTAGCGGTATTTACAATGAGCAGTTCTTC. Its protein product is CASSFGTSGIYNEQFF.

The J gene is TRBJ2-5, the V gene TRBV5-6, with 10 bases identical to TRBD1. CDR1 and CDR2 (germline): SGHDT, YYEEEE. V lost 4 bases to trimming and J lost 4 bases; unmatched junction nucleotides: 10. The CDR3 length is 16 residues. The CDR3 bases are TGTGCCAGCAGCGGGCCTCGGGACAGGGGACGAGAGACCCAGTACTTC. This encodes CASSGPRDRGRETQYF.

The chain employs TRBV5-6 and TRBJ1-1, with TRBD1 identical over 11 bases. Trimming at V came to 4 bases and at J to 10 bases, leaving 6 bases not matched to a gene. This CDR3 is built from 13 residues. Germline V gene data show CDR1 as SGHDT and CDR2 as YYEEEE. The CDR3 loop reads CASSQGQGAGAFF. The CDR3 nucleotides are TGTGCCAGCAGCCAAGGACAGGGGGCAGGAGCTTTCTTT. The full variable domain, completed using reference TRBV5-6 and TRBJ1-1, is DAGVTQSPTHLIKTRGQQVTLRCSPKSGHDTVSWYQQALGQGPQFIFQYYEEEERQRGNFPDRFSGHQFPNYSSELNVNALLLGDSALYLCASSQGQGAGAFFGQGTRLTVV.

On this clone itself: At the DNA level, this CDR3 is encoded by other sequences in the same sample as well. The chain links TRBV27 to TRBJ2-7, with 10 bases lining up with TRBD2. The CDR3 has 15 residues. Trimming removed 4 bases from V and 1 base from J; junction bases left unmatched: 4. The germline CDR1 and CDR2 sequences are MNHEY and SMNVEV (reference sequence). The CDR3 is CASSSRTSGSYEQYF. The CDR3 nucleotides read TGTGCCAGCAGTTCCAGGACTAGCGGTTCCTACGAGCAGTACTTC.

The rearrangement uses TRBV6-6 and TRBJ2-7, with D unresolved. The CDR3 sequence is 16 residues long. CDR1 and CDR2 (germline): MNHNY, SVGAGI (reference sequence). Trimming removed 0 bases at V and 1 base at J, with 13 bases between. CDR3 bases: TGTGCCAGCAGTTACTCGGGTTCCCCCGCTTCCTACGAGCAGTACTTC. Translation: CASSYSGSPASYEQYF.

Here the CDR3 DNA reads TGTGCCAGCGGATCCTCAGGAGATCGTAAAAGTGAGCAGTTCTTC. Its translation: CASGSSGDRKSEQFF. The rearrangement joins TRBV9 to TRBJ2-1; D remains ambiguous. The CDR3 loop spans 15 amino acids. Trimming removed 7 bases from V and 9 bases from J, with 23 bases in between. CDR1 is SGDLS and CDR2 is YYNGEE in the germline V gene.

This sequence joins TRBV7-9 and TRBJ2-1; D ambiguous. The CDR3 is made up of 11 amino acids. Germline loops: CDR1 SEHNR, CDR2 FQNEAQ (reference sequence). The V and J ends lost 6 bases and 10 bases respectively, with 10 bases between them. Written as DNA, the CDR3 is TGTGCCAGCAGACCCATTATAGAGCAGTTCTTC. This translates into CASRPIIEQFF.

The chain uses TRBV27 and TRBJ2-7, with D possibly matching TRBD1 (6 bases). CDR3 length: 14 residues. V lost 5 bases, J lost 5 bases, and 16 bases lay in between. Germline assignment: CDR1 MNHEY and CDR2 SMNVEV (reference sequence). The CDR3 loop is CASSIQGASDEQYF. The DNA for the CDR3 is TGTGCCAGCAGTATACAGGGAGCAAGTGACGAGCAGTACTTC.

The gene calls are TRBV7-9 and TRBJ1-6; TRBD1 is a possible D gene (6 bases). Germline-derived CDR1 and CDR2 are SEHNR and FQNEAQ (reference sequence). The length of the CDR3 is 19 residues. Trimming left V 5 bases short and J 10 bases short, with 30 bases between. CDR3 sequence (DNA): TGTGCCAGCAGCCCCCGGTCCGGTTCGGGGGTAGGGGGTGGATCACCCCTCCACTTT. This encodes CASSPRSGSGVGGGSPLHF.

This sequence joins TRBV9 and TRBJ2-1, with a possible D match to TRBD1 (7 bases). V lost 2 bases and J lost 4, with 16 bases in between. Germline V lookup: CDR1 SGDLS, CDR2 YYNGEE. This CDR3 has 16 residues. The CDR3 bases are TGTGCCAGCAGCGTTGAGGGGGCGGGGCAGTACAATGAGCAGTTCTTC. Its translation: CASSVEGAGQYNEQFF.

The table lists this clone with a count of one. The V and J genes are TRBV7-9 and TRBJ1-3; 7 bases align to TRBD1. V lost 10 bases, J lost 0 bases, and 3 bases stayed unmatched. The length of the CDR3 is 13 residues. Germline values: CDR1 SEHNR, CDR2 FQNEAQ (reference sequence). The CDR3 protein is CATDRDSGNTIYF. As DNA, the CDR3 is TGTGCCACCGACAGGGACTCTGGAAACACCATATATTTT.

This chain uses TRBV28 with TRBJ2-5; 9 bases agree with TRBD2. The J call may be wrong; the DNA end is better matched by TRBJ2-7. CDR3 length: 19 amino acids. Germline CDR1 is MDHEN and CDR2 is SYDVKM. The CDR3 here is CASSYHGGSGRISKGEQYF. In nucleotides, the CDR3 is TGTGCCAGCAGTTACCACGGGGGTAGCGGGAGAATATCTAAGGGCGAGCAGTACTTC.